This T cell receptor (beta chain) was sequenced for a study of T cells in localized non-small cell lung cancer. Study-wide results and caveats: Compared with tumor, uninvolved adjacent lung displayed greater T cell clonality, ranking highest overall. Longer overall survival was seen with higher T cell density measured in blood. Without multi-region sequencing, intratumor heterogeneity could not be excluded. Paired adjacent lung recovered a median approximately 57 of the top 100 tumor clones.

This clone was found once. Antigen: not known. Profiling relied on immunoSEQ multiplex PCR, and the TCRdb table lists in-frame clones only, not all of them. The data hold 55,000 to 80,000 clones, with roughly 86% observed a single time. This CDR3 is built from 16 residues. Trimming removed 0 bases from V and 0 bases from J, with 9 bases in between. CDR1 and CDR2 from the germline V gene are LNHDA and SQIVND (reference sequence). This sequence originates from an older female donor with stage I lung adenocarcinoma. The source material was peripheral blood, sampled before any cancer treatment. The J gene is TRBJ2-1, the V gene TRBV19; D is undetermined. CDR3 in amino acids: CASSIDYSSSYNEQFF. In nucleotides, the CDR3 is TGTGCCAGTAGTATAGATTACTCCAGCTCCTACAATGAGCAGTTCTTC.